This TCR beta chain was documented in a study of technical replicates of blood from a handful of donors. The CDR3 has 16 amino acids. V lost 1 base and J lost 4, with 14 bases in between. The germline CDR1 and CDR2 sequences are LGHNA and YNFKEQ. In its sample, this clone was seen once. Sequencing used immunoSEQ multiplex PCR; TCRdb keeps in-frame clones, though not all of them. The data hold around 69,000 clones, with 88% observed a single time. This clonotype originated in a human donor in good health. Some clones in this sample may be carry-over from other donors' samples. The specimen sequenced was PBMCs. The V and J genes are TRBV4-2 and TRBJ1-3, with TRBD1 as a possible D gene (5 bases). DNA of the CDR3: TGTGCCAGCAGCCAAGGACTGGGAAGGGGAGGAAACACCATATATTTT. The encoded protein is CASSQGLGRGGNTIYF.